Sequencing of this T cell receptor (beta chain) was carried out in a study of T-cell memory formation after mild COVID-19. Study-wide results and limits: Later expanders leaned toward CD4+, whereas clones contracting from day 15 to 85 were balanced CD4/CD8.

One entry per CDR3 protein results from TCRdb running MiXCR on the 5' RACE reads. The sample holds around 390,000 distinct CDR3 sequences, 15% to 20% seen once. This clonotype was seen more than once but under ten times. The antigen is undetermined. V lost 1 base, J lost 8 bases, and 17 bases lay in between. Per the germline V gene, CDR1 is LGHNA and CDR2 is YSLEER. The CDR3 is made up of 15 amino acids. The receptor was isolated from a man between 18 and 29 years old who had mild COVID-19 (a few samples of this study predate the infection). Cell type and time point are not known. The sample taken for sequencing was PBMCs or a T cell subset sorted from them (not recorded which). The V call is TRBV4-3, the J call TRBJ2-5, with D uncertain. The CDR3 region is CASSQVLSVGKTQYF. DNA of the CDR3: TGCGCCAGCAGCCAAGTCCTATCGGTTGGGAAAACCCAGTACTTC.